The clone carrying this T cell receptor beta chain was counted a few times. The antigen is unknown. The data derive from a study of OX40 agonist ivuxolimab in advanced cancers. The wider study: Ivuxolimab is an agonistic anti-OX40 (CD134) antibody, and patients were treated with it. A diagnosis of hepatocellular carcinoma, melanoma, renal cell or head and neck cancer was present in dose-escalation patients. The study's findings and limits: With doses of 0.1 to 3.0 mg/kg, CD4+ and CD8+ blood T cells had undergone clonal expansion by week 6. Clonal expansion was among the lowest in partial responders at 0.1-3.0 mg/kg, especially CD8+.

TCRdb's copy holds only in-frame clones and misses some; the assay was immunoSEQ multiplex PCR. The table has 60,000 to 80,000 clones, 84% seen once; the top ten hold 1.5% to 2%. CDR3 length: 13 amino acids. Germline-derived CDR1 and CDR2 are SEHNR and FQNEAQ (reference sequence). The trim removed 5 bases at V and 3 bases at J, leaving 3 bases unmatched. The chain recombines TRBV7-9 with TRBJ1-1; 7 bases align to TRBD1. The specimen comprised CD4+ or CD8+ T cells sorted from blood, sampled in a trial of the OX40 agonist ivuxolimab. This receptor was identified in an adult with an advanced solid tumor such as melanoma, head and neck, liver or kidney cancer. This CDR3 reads CASSPTGYTEAFF. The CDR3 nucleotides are TGTGCCAGCAGCCCGACAGGGTACACTGAAGCTTTCTTT. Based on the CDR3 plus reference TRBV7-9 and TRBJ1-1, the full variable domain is DTGVSQNPRHKITKRGQNVTFRCDPISEHNRLYWYRQTLGQGPEFLTYFQNEAQLEKSRLLSDRFSAERPKGSFSTLEIQRTEQGDSAMYLCASSPTGYTEAFFGQGTRLTVV.